The 32 T cell receptor beta chains given below trace back to one sample, sequenced in a study of response to subunit inactivated influenza vaccine. TCRdb reanalysed the RT-PCR reads using MiXCR and keeps one entry per CDR3 protein. The sample consists of fewer than 550,000 distinct CDR3 sequences, roughly 23% of them appearing once. This specimen was CD4+ T cells sorted from PBMCs, taken roughly 5 days after vaccination. Receptor source: a man aged 45 to 65 who received an inactivated influenza vaccine.

This rearrangement joins TRBV20-1 to TRBJ2-4, with D uncertain. Germline loops: CDR1 DFQATT, CDR2 SNEGSKA (reference sequence). CDR3 length: 15 residues. Between the trimmed V and J ends, which lost 6 bases and 0 bases, there was a span of 15 bases. This CDR3 is CSAMVSALAKNIQYF. The CDR3 DNA sequence: TGCAGTGCGATGGTGTCGGCCTTAGCCAAAAACATTCAGTACTTC.

This clonotype was observed a few times. The genes are TRBV20-1 and TRBJ1-2, with D perhaps matching TRBD1 (5 bases). The CDR3 consists of 14 residues. Germline V gene sequence: CDR1 DFQATT, CDR2 SNEGSKA (reference sequence). The V gene lost 2 bases and the J gene lost 3 bases, with 13 bases spanning the gap. Written as DNA, the CDR3 is TGCAGTGCTAGACCTCAGGGAGGCGACTATGGCTACACCTTC. Its translation: CSARPQGGDYGYTF.

In this sample, this clonotype turned up many times. V usage is TRBV29-1 and J usage is TRBJ2-3; D uncertain. Looked up from germline, CDR1 is SQVTM and CDR2 is ANQGSEA. Trimming left V 1 base short and J 2 bases short, with 7 bases between. The CDR3 covers 13 residues. Written as DNA, the CDR3 is TGCAGCGTTGAAGGCAGGTACACAGATACGCAGTATTTT. Translation: CSVEGRYTDTQYF.

The chain has TRBV10-3 and TRBJ2-3; D not certain. CDR3 length: 14 residues. The germline V and J ends were trimmed by 5 bases and 0 bases, with 9 bases remaining between them. Germline V CDR1 and CDR2: ENHRY, SYGVKD. CDR3 region: CAISSYSSTDTQYF. The CDR3 DNA reads as TGTGCCATCAGTTCTTACTCTAGCACAGATACGCAGTATTTT.

The chain recombines TRBV4-2 with TRBJ2-2; 8 bases agree with TRBD1. CDR3 length: 17 residues. Per the germline V gene, CDR1 is LGHNA and CDR2 is YNFKEQ. With 3 bases clipped from V and 4 bases from J, the junction kept 10 bases outside the gene matches. The CDR3: CASSHPPGTGGTGELFF. The CDR3 coding sequence is TGTGCCAGCAGCCATCCCCCCGGGACAGGAGGCACCGGGGAGCTGTTTTTT.

This chain joins TRBV12-3 or TRBV12-4 and TRBJ1-1; D unclear. This CDR3 comprises 12 residues. The germline V and J ends were trimmed by 7 bases and 6 bases, with 12 bases remaining between them. The CDR3 loop is CASTNLRSEAFF. The CDR3 region has the DNA TGTGCCAGCACTAACCTGAGGTCTGAAGCTTTCTTT.

There are many counts of this clonotype. V and J are TRBV3-1 and TRBJ2-3; the D gene is possibly TRBD2 (5 bases). The CDR3 has 17 residues. CDR1 and CDR2 (germline): LGHDT, YNNKEL (reference sequence). Between the trimmed V and J ends, which lost 3 bases and 0 bases, there was a span of 16 bases. The CDR3 protein is CASSHLAWLGSTDTQYF. The CDR3 region has the DNA TGTGCCAGCAGCCATCTAGCATGGTTGGGAAGCACAGATACGCAGTATTTT.

The chain couples TRBV28 to TRBJ1-5, with 8 bases lining up with TRBD1. This CDR3 spans 13 amino acids. The V gene's germline CDR1 is MDHEN and CDR2 SYDVKM. V lost 8 bases to trimming and J lost 8 bases; unmatched junction nucleotides: 8. This CDR3 reads CASFGAGGEPQHF. The CDR3 coding sequence is TGTGCCAGCTTCGGGGCAGGGGGCGAGCCCCAGCATTTT.

This clonotype was counted only a few times. The J gene is TRBJ1-3, the V gene TRBV6-5; no clear D. The CDR3 runs 14 residues. V was trimmed by 2 bases and J by 6 bases, leaving 11 bases between them. Germline CDR1 reads MNHEY; CDR2 reads SVGAGI. The DNA for the CDR3 is TGTGCCAGCAGTTACGGGCCTGCTGAAAACACCATATATTTT. Its protein product is CASSYGPAENTIYF.

This chain connects TRBV12-3 or TRBV12-4 to TRBJ2-3, with 7 bases aligning to TRBD1. This CDR3 spans 13 amino acids. The V segment lost 3 bases and the J segment 5 bases; nucleotides outside the gene matches: 2. This CDR3 reads CASSLPGGDTQYF. The DNA for the CDR3 is TGTGCCAGCAGTTTGCCAGGGGGAGATACGCAGTATTTT.

This clonotype was picked up a small number of times. CDR3 DNA sequence: TGTGCCAGCAGCTTAGTCAGACAGGGAATAGGCAATGAGCAGTTCTTC. Translated, it gives CASSLVRQGIGNEQFF. The chain links TRBV7-2 to TRBJ2-1, with TRBD1 matching 7 bases. The junction had 9 bases not matched to a gene; V was cut back by 1 base and J by 6 bases. This CDR3 spans 16 amino acids. Germline lookup yields CDR1 SGHTA and CDR2 FQGNSA.

This chain links TRBV5-1 with TRBJ1-1; no firm D call. Between the trimmed V and J ends, which lost 5 bases and 7 bases, there was a span of 9 bases. This CDR3 is 11 amino acids long. The V gene's germline CDR1 is SGHRS and CDR2 YFSETQ. CDR3 nucleotides: TGCGCCAGCAGTATTTTCGGTGAAGCTTTCTTT. Amino acid sequence: CASSIFGEAFF.

The V and J genes are TRBV7-2 and TRBJ2-5; no clear D gene. Germline values: CDR1 SGHTA, CDR2 FQGNSA. Trimming stripped 5 bases from V and 3 bases from J, with 10 bases between. The CDR3 is made up of 13 amino acids. The CDR3 here is CASSRPGKETQYF. DNA of the CDR3: TGTGCCAGCAGCCGCCCCGGAAAAGAGACCCAGTACTTC.

The chain combines TRBV24-1 with TRBJ2-1; the match to TRBD2 covers 9 bases. Germline values: CDR1 KGHDR, CDR2 SFDVKD. The CDR3 is 14 amino acids. J was trimmed by 4 bases and V by 5 bases; bases with no gene match: 2. The CDR3 coding sequence is TGTGCCACCAGTGGGGCGGGAGGGTACAATGAGCAGTTCTTC. This translates into CATSGAGGYNEQFF.

This clonotype was observed many times. V and J are TRBV2 and TRBJ2-3; D unresolved. Germline V gives CDR1 SNHLY, CDR2 FYNNEI. This CDR3 spans 14 amino acids. With 1 base removed from V and 2 bases from J, the gap between germline ends came to 7 bases. CDR3 residues: CASSEEILTDTQYF. CDR3 coding DNA: TGTGCCAGCAGTGAAGAGATTCTCACAGATACGCAGTATTTT.

This clonotype was detected only a few times. The V call is TRBV2, the J call TRBJ2-2; no firm D call. Trimming cost V 4 bases and J 4 bases, with 10 bases left between them. Germline V lookup: CDR1 SNHLY, CDR2 FYNNEI. This CDR3 has 14 residues. The CDR3 is CASSVVGRTGELFF. CDR3 sequence (DNA): TGTGCCAGCAGTGTAGTCGGACGCACCGGGGAGCTGTTTTTT.

The rearrangement links TRBV7-9 to TRBJ2-5; D is uncertain. The CDR3 totals 12 residues. V lost 1 base, J lost 7 bases, and 7 bases lay in between. Germline V gives CDR1 SEHNR, CDR2 FQNEAQ (reference sequence). The CDR3 DNA is TGTGCCAGCAGCTTAGGTCAGCTGACCCAGTACTTC. Translation: CASSLGQLTQYF.

The chain uses TRBV20-1 and TRBJ2-7, with TRBD2 identical over 12 bases. The CDR3 totals 14 residues. Trimming cost V 6 bases and J 4 bases; bases outside gene matches: 7. Germline V gives CDR1 DFQATT, CDR2 SNEGSKA (reference sequence). The CDR3 is CSATGLAGRYEQYF. The CDR3, as DNA: TGCAGTGCAACAGGACTAGCGGGAAGGTACGAGCAGTACTTC.

The gene calls are TRBV20-1 and TRBJ1-1; 11 nucleotides align to TRBD1. The V gene's germline CDR1 is DFQATT and CDR2 SNEGSKA (reference sequence). This CDR3 comprises 19 residues. V lost 6 bases to trimming and J lost 1 base; unmatched junction nucleotides: 19. The CDR3 DNA reads TGCAGTGCGCCCGGACAGGGGGCGAGGCGACTCCACCCGAACACTGAAGCTTTCTTT. Encoded protein: CSAPGQGARRLHPNTEAFF.

The rearrangement links TRBV14 to TRBJ2-5; 8 bases agree with TRBD1. The germline CDR1 and CDR2 sequences are SGHDN and FVKESK. The CDR3 has 15 amino acids. Trimming removed 0 bases from V and 1 base from J; junction bases left unmatched: 1. CDR3: CASSQEGTGQETQYF. CDR3 nucleotides: TGTGCCAGCAGCCAAGAGGGGACAGGCCAAGAGACCCAGTACTTC.

The rearrangement links TRBV7-9 to TRBJ2-7; D is unresolved. CDR1 is SEHNR and CDR2 is FQNEAQ in the germline V gene (reference sequence). This CDR3 has 16 amino acids. Trimming left V 5 bases short and J 0 bases short, with 17 bases between. CDR3 residues: CASSRPSQTPSYEQYF. The CDR3 bases are TGTGCCAGCAGCAGACCAAGTCAGACCCCCTCCTACGAGCAGTACTTC.

This clonotype showed up just a few times. The chain has TRBV12-3 or TRBV12-4 and TRBJ1-2, with D perhaps TRBD1 (6 bases). The CDR3 totals 14 residues. V shed 5 bases and J shed 3 bases, with 13 bases lying between them. The CDR3 here is CASSQDRQYYGYTF. The DNA for the CDR3 is TGTGCCAGCAGTCAGGACAGACAATACTATGGCTACACCTTC.

The rearrangement joins TRBV28 to TRBJ1-2; D remains ambiguous. CDR3 length: 12 amino acids. Germline V gives CDR1 MDHEN, CDR2 SYDVKM. The V and J ends lost 7 bases and 2 bases respectively, with 8 bases between them. As DNA, the CDR3 is TGTGCCAGCATCGGCCTAAACTATGGCTACACCTTC. It yields the protein CASIGLNYGYTF.

The sample holds a few counts of this clonotype. The chain couples TRBV20-1 to TRBJ2-2; 8 bases are a match to TRBD2. CDR1 is DFQATT and CDR2 is SNEGSKA in the germline V gene (reference sequence). V shed 3 bases and J 5 bases; nucleotides not matched to a gene: 5. The CDR3 runs to 14 residues. CDR3 in amino acids: CSASPREVTGELFF. The CDR3 bases are TGCAGTGCTAGTCCGCGGGAGGTTACCGGGGAGCTGTTTTTT.

This chain links TRBV6-1 with TRBJ2-7; 9 nucleotides agree with TRBD1. Germline lookup yields CDR1 MNHNS and CDR2 SASEGT. With V trimmed by 8 bases and J by 2 bases, 4 bases remained unmatched. The CDR3 consists of 13 residues. The CDR3 DNA reads as TGTGCCAGCGCCGGGACAGGGACCTACGAGCAGTACTTC. It translates to CASAGTGTYEQYF.

This chain connects TRBV11-2 to TRBJ2-1, with a weak D call TRBD1 (6 bases). Per the germline V gene, CDR1 is SGHAT and CDR2 is FQNNGV. CDR3 length: 15 amino acids. Trimming shortened V by 2 bases and J by 2 bases, and 10 bases separated the two germline ends. CDR3 in amino acids: CASSLLRGTYNEQFF. The CDR3 region has the DNA TGTGCCAGCAGCTTATTAAGGGGGACCTACAATGAGCAGTTCTTC.

This clonotype has only a few counts. This rearrangement joins TRBV5-1 to TRBJ2-1; 8 bases are shared with TRBD2. This CDR3 has 16 amino acids. The J segment lost 6 bases and the V segment lost 4 bases, leaving 12 bases of the junction unmatched. CDR1 and CDR2 (germline): SGHRS, YFSETQ. CDR3 nucleotide sequence: TGCGCCAGCAGCGGGGGGGCCGGGAGGGCCCGCAATGAGCAGTTCTTC. Translating it yields CASSGGAGRARNEQFF. The entire variable domain, with the rest obtained from reference TRBV5-1 and TRBJ2-1, is as follows: KAGVTQTPRYLIKTRGQQVTLSCSPISGHRSVSWYQQTPGQGLQFLFEYFSETQRNKGNFPGRFSGRQFSNSRSEMNVSTLELGDSALYLCASSGGAGRARNEQFFGPGTRLTVL.

V usage is TRBV24-1 and J usage is TRBJ1-5; 7 nucleotides match TRBD1. The CDR3 has 15 residues. The J segment lost 9 bases and the V segment lost 6 bases, leaving 13 bases of the junction unmatched. From germline, CDR1 is KGHDR and CDR2 SFDVKD. CDR3 nucleotide sequence: TGTGCCACCAGTCCCGTAACAGGGGAGCAATTGCCCCAGCATTTT. Protein sequence: CATSPVTGEQLPQHF.

This clonotype was counted between two and nine times. J is TRBJ2-3 and V is TRBV11-2, with a tentative D call TRBD1 (7 bases). Trimming took 5 bases from V and 2 from J, leaving 23 bases between them. This CDR3 comprises 18 residues. Germline loops: CDR1 SGHAT, CDR2 FQNNGV. The CDR3 spells CASSRTPRQGGYTDTQYF. The CDR3 nucleotides are TGTGCCAGCAGCCGTACCCCACGACAGGGAGGTTACACAGATACGCAGTATTTT.

This chain links TRBV12-3 or TRBV12-4 with TRBJ2-1; the D call may be TRBD1 or TRBD2 (5 bases each). Between the trimmed V and J ends, which lost 1 base and 6 bases, there was a span of 10 bases. The CDR3 is 14 residues long. CDR3 nucleotide sequence: TGTGCCAGCAGTTTAGGTCCAGGGACCAATGAGCAGTTCTTC. Amino acids: CASSLGPGTNEQFF.

The chain joins TRBV7-6 to TRBJ2-3; 14 bases are a match to TRBD2. The CDR3 totals 16 residues. V lost 5 bases to trimming and J lost 3 bases; unmatched junction nucleotides: 4. Germline V gene lookup returns CDR1 SGHVS and CDR2 FNYEAQ. In DNA form, the CDR3 reads TGTGCCAGCAGCCCGACTAGCGGGGGGGTGACAGATACGCAGTATTTT. Protein sequence: CASSPTSGGVTDTQYF.

This chain uses TRBV20-1 with TRBJ2-3; 7 bases map to TRBD1. V lost 6 bases, J lost 0 bases, and 9 bases stayed unmatched. There are 15 residues in the CDR3. CDR1 is DFQATT and CDR2 is SNEGSKA in the germline V gene (reference sequence). The CDR3 coding sequence is TGCAGTGCGCGTAAGGGACAGCTTAGCACAGATACGCAGTATTTT. Its protein is CSARKGQLSTDTQYF.